This TCR beta chain was sequenced in a study of blood T cell repertoires in COVID-19. Across the study: COVID-19 samples collected from the United States, Italy and Spain covered acute and convalescent phases. From T cells, B-cell-depleted T cells, or PBMCs came the material, which was cDNA or gDNA.

Profiling relied on immunoSEQ multiplex PCR, and the TCRdb table lists in-frame clones only, not all of them. This table holds about 100,000 clones, approximately 85% found once. The clonotype originates from a human donor in a cohort sampled during active COVID-19. What was sequenced was peripheral blood.

The CDR3 loop reads CASSQTGQGLHNEQFF. The DNA of the CDR3 is TGTGCCAGCAGCCAAACCGGACAGGGGTTGCACAATGAGCAGTTCTTC. V and J are TRBV14 and TRBJ2-1; 9 positions agree with TRBD1. Germline CDR1 reads SGHDN; CDR2 reads FVKESK. The CDR3 extends over 16 amino acids. After removal of 2 bases from V and 5 bases from J, the junction contained 7 bases not matched to a gene.